This is a list of T cell receptor beta chains from one sample in a study of cytomegalovirus exposure and HLA in healthy donors. Sequencing used immunoSEQ multiplex PCR; TCRdb keeps in-frame clones, though not all of them. The data contain about 130,000 clones, around 77% of them seen just once; the ten biggest clones take up roughly 4.2%. The sample was PBMCs. The receptors were gathered from a male donor in good health and CMV-seropositive. Each CDR3 is given with its conserved first and last residue. The D gene is left open where the match is weak. Size is stated for part of the rows, as once, few or many counts, or as a class when the clone is expanded.

clone size,V gene,J gene,D gene,CDR3 DNA,CDR3 protein
.,TRBV27,TRBJ1-2,.,TGTGCCAGCAGTTTACTTGGTGGCAGGGGCGTTCCAAAAATAAACTATGGCTACACCTTC,CASSLLGGRGVPKINYGYTF
few,TRBV28,TRBJ1-5,.,TGTGCCAGCAGTTCCCGGGTTTCTTATCAGCCCCAGCATTTT,CASSSRVSYQPQHF
.,TRBV7-2,TRBJ1-1,.,TGTGCCAGCAGCGCCCACTGGAACACTGAAGCTTTCTTT,CASSAHWNTEAFF
once,TRBV7-2,TRBJ2-1,TRBD1,TGTGCCAGCAGCTCAGTGACAGGGGGTGTGAATGAGCAGTTCTTC,CASSSVTGGVNEQFF
.,TRBV28,TRBJ2-7,TRBD2,TGTGCCAGCAGTTTACAAGCAATTGGAGCGGGAGACTCCTACGAGCAGTACTTC,CASSLQAIGAGDSYEQYF
.,TRBV5-6,TRBJ2-7,TRBD1,TGTGCCAGCAGCTTGGAGGTGGACAGGGCTTACTACGAGCAGTACTTC,CASSLEVDRAYYEQYF
few,TRBV6-5,TRBJ1-2,.,TGTGCCAGCAGCACCGGGTTACTAACCTACTATGGCTACACCTTC,CASSTGLLTYYGYTF
.,TRBV7-9,TRBJ1-1,TRBD1,TGTGCCAGCAGCCCCCGGACAGGGGAGAACACTGAAGCTTTCTTT,CASSPRTGENTEAFF
.,TRBV19,TRBJ2-5,.,TGTGCCAGTAGTATAGATCGTGTAGAGACCCAGTACTTC,CASSIDRVETQYF
.,TRBV11-2,TRBJ2-1,TRBD2,TGTGCCAGCAGCTCACTAGCGGGAGTGGTAGGTGAGCAGTTCTTC,CASSSLAGVVGEQFF
.,TRBV28,TRBJ1-1,.,TGTGCCAGCAGTTTACACAGCCTGAACACTGAAGCTTTCTTT,CASSLHSLNTEAFF
.,TRBV19,TRBJ1-2,.,TGTGCCAGTGCCTGGGTTACAGCTAACTATGGCTACACCTTC,CASAWVTANYGYTF
.,TRBV4-2,TRBJ2-1,.,TGTGCCAGCAGCCAAGATTACGGTTCCTACAATGAGCAGTTCTTC,CASSQDYGSYNEQFF
.,TRBV6-1,TRBJ2-7,TRBD1,TGTGCCAGTAGTGACACCCCCGGGACAGGGGCCGACGAGCAGTACTTC,CASSDTPGTGADEQYF
few,TRBV5-4,TRBJ1-4,TRBD1,TGTGCCAGCAGCCCGACAGGGGCTGGGAAACTGTTTTTT,CASSPTGAGKLFF
.,TRBV7-8,TRBJ2-3,TRBD2,TGTGCCAGCAGCTCCCAGTCCCCGAGGACTAGCGGGAGGAGAGGGCGCACAGATACGCAGTATTTT,CASSSQSPRTSGRRGRTDTQYF
.,TRBV6-5,TRBJ2-7,.,TGTGCCAGCAGTTACTCGAGGGCGCCGTACTACGAGCAGTACTTC,CASSYSRAPYYEQYF
.,TRBV6-6,TRBJ1-5,.,TGTGCCAGCAACCAGGGTCCCCATCAGCCCCAGCATTTT,CASNQGPHQPQHF
.,TRBV19,TRBJ2-1,TRBD1,TGTGCCAGTAGTAACAGGGGTGAGCAGTTCTTC,CASSNRGEQFF
.,TRBV7-2,TRBJ1-6,TRBD1,TGTGCCAGCAGCTCCAGGGGGCCAGGGTCACCCCTCCACTTT,CASSSRGPGSPLHF
.,TRBV12-1,TRBJ1-5,.,TGTGCCAGCAGCCGGGAGTGGGGACCCACTTATCAGCCCCAGCATTTT,CASSREWGPTYQPQHF
.,TRBV28,TRBJ2-7,.,TGTGCCAGCAGGTATGGGACTTACGAGCAGTACTTC,CASRYGTYEQYF
few,TRBV7-3,TRBJ2-1,TRBD1,TGTGCCAGCAGCGCCAGCCCGGGGACAGCATACAATGAGCAGTTCTTC,CASSASPGTAYNEQFF
few,TRBV6-4,TRBJ2-3,TRBD2,TGTGCCAGCAGTGACTCGCGGGGGGGCACAGATACGCAGTATTTT,CASSDSRGGTDTQYF
.,TRBV7-2,TRBJ2-3,.,TGTGCCAGCAGCTCCGTTCACGGGCAGGGCGGTACGCAGTATTTT,CASSSVHGQGGTQYF
few,TRBV19,TRBJ2-3,.,TGTGCCAGTAGTGACCAGACAGGTTACACAGATACGCAGTATTTT,CASSDQTGYTDTQYF
.,TRBV5-1,TRBJ1-2,.,TGCGCCAGCAGCCCATTCCCGGACGGGAATGGCTACACCTTC,CASSPFPDGNGYTF
.,TRBV11-2,TRBJ2-5,.,TGTGCCAGCAGTGGTGCCAGGGTGGAGACCCAGTACTTC,CASSGARVETQYF
.,TRBV7-3,TRBJ2-1,TRBD1,TGTGCCAGCAGCTTAATGGGACAGGGGATCGATGAGCAGTTCTTC,CASSLMGQGIDEQFF
.,TRBV9,TRBJ2-7,TRBD2,TGTGCCAGCAGCCCCCGTGATGGCGGGAGTAGCTACGAGCAGTACTTC,CASSPRDGGSSYEQYF
.,TRBV30,TRBJ2-3,TRBD2,TGTGCCTGGAGTGTACCAGGGAGGGGCACAGATACGCAGTATTTT,CAWSVPGRGTDTQYF
.,TRBV19,TRBJ1-5,TRBD1,TGTGCCAGTAGTATAAGAGGGGGGACAGCTCAAAATCAGCCCCAGCATTTT,CASSIRGGTAQNQPQHF
.,TRBV5-6,TRBJ1-1,.,TGTGCCAGCAGCTTGGATGGCATCACTGAAGCTTTCTTT,CASSLDGITEAFF
.,TRBV28,TRBJ1-1,.,TGTGCCAGCAGGCGACAGGAGGACACTGAAGCTTTCTTT,CASRRQEDTEAFF
.,TRBV2,TRBJ2-7,.,TGTGCCAGCAGCGGTCAGGGGAATGTTCTCAACGAGCAGTACTTC,CASSGQGNVLNEQYF